The clone carrying this T cell receptor beta chain has ten or more counts. What it binds is unknown. The sample originates from a study of T-cell memory formation after mild COVID-19. Points from the study as a whole: Clones contracting over day 15 to 85 were CD4/CD8 balanced, with later expanders leaning CD4+. Clones which contracted sat mainly in CM and EM if CD4+, and in EMRA if CD8+. Memory from before infection featured some responding clones, which suggests cross-reactive memory joined.

TCRdb reprocessed the 5' RACE reads via MiXCR and lists one record per CDR3 protein. The profile covers some 150,000 distinct CDR3 sequences, with 6% to 7% appearing a single time and approximately 2.1% taken by the ten largest. This CDR3 has 12 residues. V was shortened by 4 bases and J by 5 bases, with 9 bases between the two germline ends. Germline assignment: CDR1 SGHRS and CDR2 YFSETQ. The TCR comes from an adult woman who had mild COVID-19 (a few samples of this study predate the infection). Cell type and time point are not known. Source material: PBMCs or a T cell subset sorted from them (not recorded which). The genes are TRBV5-1 and TRBJ2-5, with D unclear. The CDR3 DNA reads TGCGCCAGCAGCCCGGATCGTGAGACCCAGTACTTC. This translates into CASSPDRETQYF.